A single sample is the source of the 14 T cell receptor beta chains below, sequenced in a study of vaccination and CD4 T cells after COVID-19. Treatment here: approximately 9-day PBMC culture with coronavirus spike peptide pools or control peptides (ViraFEST assay). The antigens of these receptors remain unknown. The Oncomine TCR Beta short-read assay generated sequence data from the DNA of cultured CD4+ T cells. TCRdb passed the PCR reads through MiXCR, listing each CDR3 protein once. In the table there are thousands of distinct CDR3 sequences, 15% to 25% of which are singletons. The sequenced sample was CD4+ T cells from blood, cultured in vitro, obtained after SARS-CoV-2 vaccination. The receptor set was obtained from a human donor who had recovered from COVID-19.

The gene calls are TRBV20-1 and TRBJ2-7, with 9 bases identical to TRBD2. CDR3 length: 14 residues. Per the germline V gene, CDR1 is DFQATT and CDR2 is SNEGSKA (reference sequence). Germline trimming cut 5 bases from V and 1 base from J; bases unmatched to any gene: 6. Here the CDR3 reads CSAVAGAGSYEQYF. CDR3 DNA sequence: TGCAGTGCTGTAGCGGGAGCGGGGTCCTACGAGCAGTACTTC.

This clonotype was counted many times. This chain connects TRBV6-1 to TRBJ2-3; D remains ambiguous. V lost 6 bases and J lost 4, with 14 bases in between. The germline CDR1 and CDR2 sequences are MNHNS and SASEGT. The CDR3 is 14 amino acids. Written as DNA, the CDR3 is TGTGCCAGCAGACCAACTGGATGGTCAGATACGCAGTATTTT. This encodes CASRPTGWSDTQYF.

The chain employs TRBV12-3 or TRBV12-4 and TRBJ2-5, with no clear D. CDR3 length: 14 amino acids. The V end lost 2 bases, the J end lost 4 bases, and 11 bases lay between the germline ends. The CDR3 coding sequence is TGTGCCAGCAGTTTATCCGGCCTCACAGAGACCCAGTACTTC. Protein: CASSLSGLTETQYF.

V usage is TRBV19 and J usage is TRBJ1-3; maybe TRBD1 (5 bases). Germline lookup yields CDR1 LNHDA and CDR2 SQIVND (reference sequence). The germline V and J ends were trimmed by 3 bases and 7 bases, with 22 bases remaining between them. CDR3 length equals 17 residues. The chain's CDR3 is CASSIAAGDGPGNTIYF. The CDR3 DNA is TGTGCCAGTAGTATCGCAGCGGGGGACGGCCCGGGGAACACCATATATTTT. Full variable domain (outside the CDR3, taken from reference TRBV19 and TRBJ1-3): DGGITQSPKYLFRKEGQNVTLSCEQNLNHDAMYWYRQDPGQGLRLIYYSQIVNDFQKGDIAEGYSVSREKKESFPLTVTSAQKNPTAFYLCASSIAAGDGPGNTIYFGEGSWLTVV.

The chain couples TRBV28 to TRBJ1-5; D is uncertain. Germline V gene sequence: CDR1 MDHEN, CDR2 SYDVKM. The CDR3 extends over 16 amino acids. V was cut by 5 bases and J by 0 bases, with 14 bases left in between. The CDR3 DNA is TGTGCCAGCAGTCGACCAATATCATATAGCAATCAGCCCCAGCATTTT. Amino acid sequence: CASSRPISYSNQPQHF.

This clonotype was detected only a few times. V and J are TRBV6-2 or TRBV6-3 and TRBJ2-3, with D hard to call. The CDR3 consists of 12 residues. Germline CDR1 reads MNHEY; CDR2 reads SVGEGT. The V end lost 4 bases, the J end lost 10 bases, and 12 bases lay between the germline ends. In DNA form, the CDR3 reads TGTGCCAGCAGTTTCCCCCCCGGGTCGCAGTATTTT. Translated: CASSFPPGSQYF.

By share, this clonotype counts as medium-sized. The rearrangement joins TRBV7-6 to TRBJ2-3, with 13 bases fitting TRBD2. The CDR3 covers 15 residues. Germline CDR1 is SGHVS and CDR2 is FNYEAQ. V lost 3 bases and J lost 6; bases outside the gene matches: 3. The CDR3 region is CASSFTSGRADTQYF. CDR3 DNA: TGTGCCAGCAGCTTTACTAGCGGGAGGGCGGATACGCAGTATTTT.

The chain couples TRBV9 to TRBJ1-1; 8 bases are shared with TRBD1. The germline gives CDR1 SGDLS, CDR2 YYNGEE. The V segment lost 0 bases and the J segment 2 bases; nucleotides outside the gene matches: 3. The CDR3 has 15 residues. In nucleotides, the CDR3 is TGTGCCAGCAGCGTAGGGGACAGGAGAAACACTGAAGCTTTCTTT. This gives the protein CASSVGDRRNTEAFF.

Only a few counts were recorded for this clonotype. The chain has TRBV7-2 and TRBJ2-7; weak D call: TRBD1 (6 bases). With 3 bases removed from V and 3 bases from J, the gap between germline ends came to 9 bases. Germline CDR1 reads SGHTA; CDR2 reads FQGNSA. The CDR3 runs to 13 residues. The CDR3 bases are TGTGCCAGCAGCTTCCTACAGGGCTACGAGCAGTACTTC. Protein: CASSFLQGYEQYF.

This clonotype showed up many times. The chain uses TRBV28 and TRBJ1-2; the D is unclear. The CDR3 contains 14 residues. The V and J ends lost 5 bases and 8 bases respectively, with 18 bases between them. Germline assignment: CDR1 MDHEN and CDR2 SYDVKM. The CDR3 region is CASSDTREYWGYTF. The CDR3 nucleotides read TGTGCCAGCAGTGACACTCGGGAATACTGGGGCTACACCTTC.

This clonotype counts as medium-sized. This chain joins TRBV7-6 and TRBJ1-6; unclear D gene. Germline loops: CDR1 SGHVS, CDR2 FNYEAQ. V lost 0 bases, J lost 7 bases, and 7 bases lay in between. CDR3 length equals 14 residues. The CDR3 DNA is TGTGCCAGCAGCTTAGCGAGGGCAAATTCACCCCTCCACTTT. Translating it yields CASSLARANSPLHF.

The CDR3 loop reads CASSSQGSGNTIYF. The CDR3, as DNA: TGTGCCAGCAGCTCACAGGGGTCTGGAAACACCATATATTTT. This chain connects TRBV7-2 to TRBJ1-3, with 7 bases identical to TRBD1. CDR3 length equals 14 residues. Germline V lookup: CDR1 SGHTA, CDR2 FQGNSA. V was pared by 4 bases and J by 1 base, with 1 base of the junction left unmatched.

The J gene is TRBJ2-6, the V gene TRBV14; a possible D gene is TRBD1 (6 bases). This CDR3 is 19 amino acids long. V dropped 3 bases and J dropped 1 base, with 19 bases sitting between them. CDR1 and CDR2 from the germline V gene are SGHDN and FVKESK. The CDR3 spells CASSHFMGRGTSGANVLTF. The CDR3 DNA follows: TGTGCCAGCAGCCACTTTATGGGCAGGGGCACATCTGGGGCCAACGTCCTGACTTTC.

This clonotype has more than one count but fewer than ten. The chain uses TRBV7-8 and TRBJ1-1; D unresolved. The CDR3 is made up of 12 amino acids. The germline CDR1 and CDR2 sequences are SGHVS and FQNEAQ. Trimming removed 3 bases from V and 2 bases from J, with 4 bases in between. CDR3 sequence (DNA): TGTGCCAGCAGCTTCTACAACACTGAAGCTTTCTTT. Translation: CASSFYNTEAFF.